Each of the 10 T cell receptor beta chains below was sequenced from the same sample in a study of regulatory T cells in long-lasting Graves disease. For TCR beta, libraries came from iRepertoire HTBI primers and Arm-PCR of CDR3 regions. TCRdb called the multiplex PCR reads again in MiXCR, with one record for every CDR3 protein. In the table there are approximately 400,000 distinct CDR3 sequences, 23% of which are singletons. As for time point: persistent/refractory GD, antithyroid drugs over 5 years with positive TRAb. PBMCs were the source of the RNA used for TCR sequencing. The specimen comprised peripheral blood mononuclear cells (PBMCs), sampled when the disease was refractory, from a patient treated with antithyroid drugs. These receptors all stem from a female donor with Graves disease.

This clonotype turned up a few times. The rearrangement joins TRBV5-1 to TRBJ1-3, with D possibly being TRBD1 (6 bases). V lost 3 bases and J 0 bases, leaving 10 bases between the germline ends. CDR1 SGHRS and CDR2 YFSETQ come from the germline V gene. This CDR3 has 15 amino acids. CDR3 bases: TGCGCCAGCAGCTCACAGGGTTACTCTGGAAACACCATATATTTT. The encoded protein is CASSSQGYSGNTIYF.

In its sample, this clonotype was seen many times. The chain combines TRBV11-2 with TRBJ2-7; no reliable D call. Germline CDR1 reads SGHAT; CDR2 reads FQNNGV. The CDR3 has 15 residues. V was clipped by 0 bases and J by 3 bases, with 12 bases between them. This CDR3 reads CASSLEASTYYEQYF. The CDR3 bases are TGTGCCAGCAGCTTAGAGGCATCCACATACTACGAGCAGTACTTC.

A few counts support this clonotype. J is TRBJ1-6 and V is TRBV2, with a weak D call TRBD1 (5 bases). Trimming left V 6 bases short and J 3 bases short, with 24 bases between. Per germline, CDR1 SNHLY and CDR2 FYNNEI. The CDR3 consists of 19 residues. CDR3 nucleotide sequence: TGTGCCAGCAGATCCGCTCGGGACTCACCCCCCTACTATAATTCACCCCTCCACTTT. Its protein is CASRSARDSPPYYNSPLHF.

The table lists this clonotype with a few counts. The rearrangement uses TRBV20-1 and TRBJ1-2; maybe TRBD1 (5 bases). Per the germline V gene, CDR1 is DFQATT and CDR2 is SNEGSKA (reference sequence). The CDR3 contains 15 residues. Trimming stripped 3 bases from V and 7 bases from J, with 21 bases between. The CDR3 region is CSARGPGTSGSGYTF. CDR3 nucleotide sequence: TGCAGTGCTAGGGGACCCGGGACGTCGGGGAGTGGCTACACCTTC.

This clonotype was seen a handful of times. The rearrangement uses TRBV7-9 and TRBJ2-7; D is possibly TRBD1 (6 bases). Deletions cut 6 bases from V and 7 bases from J, with 31 bases between. Per the germline V gene, CDR1 is SEHNR and CDR2 is FQNEAQ (reference sequence). The CDR3 is 18 amino acids. The CDR3 DNA sequence: TGTGCCAGCAGGGGGGCTAATAACACCGGGACCGCCTCAGGGGAGCAGTACTTC. Translation: CASRGANNTGTASGEQYF.

This clonotype was counted between two and nine times. The CDR3 coding sequence is TGTGCCAGCAGCTTCCGGGAGGCCTCTGGGGCCAACGTCCTGACTTTC. As protein: CASSFREASGANVLTF. V gene TRBV9 combines with J gene TRBJ2-6; 7 bases match TRBD2. From germline, CDR1 is SGDLS and CDR2 YYNGEE. V lost 4 bases, J lost 0 bases, and 4 bases stayed unmatched. The CDR3 length is 16 residues. The full variable domain, rest sourced from reference TRBV9 and TRBJ2-6, is DSGVTQTPKHLITATGQRVTLRCSPRSGDLSVYWYQQSLDQGLQFLIQYYNGEERAKGNILERFSAQQFPDLHSELNLSSLELGDSALYFCASSFREASGANVLTFGAGSRLTVL.

This clonotype was recorded a few times. The chain employs TRBV7-2 and TRBJ2-7; D not certain. This CDR3 is built from 12 residues. The germline V gene encodes CDR1 SGHTA and CDR2 FQGNSA. The V and J ends lost 5 bases and 3 bases respectively, with 8 bases between them. CDR3 in DNA: TGTGCCAGCAGCCGTAACGGCTACGAGCAGTACTTC. This translates into CASSRNGYEQYF.

As for this clonotype: A read error is possible here, since a much larger clone lies one base away. CDR3 loop: CASRGSDGGNYGYTF. CDR3 coding DNA: TGTGCCAGCAGGGGTTCAGACGGGGGCAACTATGGCTACACCTTC. This chain connects TRBV6-2 or TRBV6-3 to TRBJ1-2, with a weak D call TRBD1 (6 bases). Trimming removed 6 bases at V and 2 bases at J, with 16 bases between. CDR1 and CDR2 (germline): MNHEY, SVGEGT. This CDR3 comprises 15 residues.

Only a few counts were recorded for this clonotype. V is TRBV18 and J is TRBJ2-2; D uncertain. The length of the CDR3 is 14 residues. V was clipped by 0 bases and J by 1 base, with 3 bases between them. CDR1 KGHSH and CDR2 LQKENI come from the germline V gene. CDR3 sequence reads: CASSPPKNTGELFF. CDR3 coding DNA: TGTGCCAGCTCACCACCGAAGAACACCGGGGAGCTGTTTTTT.

The sample holds many counts of this clonotype. This rearrangement joins TRBV19 to TRBJ1-1; 7 positions agree with TRBD1. CDR1 is LNHDA, CDR2 SQIVND, per germline (reference sequence). The CDR3 is made up of 15 amino acids. V lost 1 base to trimming and J lost 1 base; unmatched junction nucleotides: 3. The CDR3 sequence is CASSIVGDRNTEAFF. The DNA of the CDR3 is TGTGCCAGTAGTATAGTAGGGGACAGGAACACTGAAGCTTTCTTT.